This T cell receptor (beta chain) was sequenced during a study of blood T cell repertoires in COVID-19. Across the whole study: COVID-19 samples collected from the United States, Italy and Spain covered acute and convalescent phases. PBMCs, B-cell-depleted T cells, or T cells provided the cDNA or gDNA that made up the material.

The CDR3 contains 16 residues. Germline V gene lookup returns CDR1 SEHNR and CDR2 FQNEAQ (reference sequence). Trimming took 3 bases from V and 1 from J, leaving 10 bases between them. This clone was seen only a few times. Authors' methods: Quantification of nucleated cells was approximated via reference gene primer amplification. TCRdb keeps only in-frame clones here, not all; method: immunoSEQ multiplex PCR. Clonal size and the V and J genes are those of that table, whereas D and trimming came from the DNA. This sample carries 270,000 or so clones, 83% of them seen once, and the ten largest clones take 9.4%.

The sequenced sample consisted of peripheral blood. This clonotype was sampled from a woman aged 45-65 years who had recovered from COVID-19. This chain links TRBV7-9 with TRBJ2-6; the D is unclear. The CDR3 protein is CASSFGFGSGANVLTF. The DNA of the CDR3 is TGTGCCAGCAGCTTCGGTTTCGGGTCTGGGGCCAACGTCCTGACTTTC.